One sample yielded the 27 T cell receptor beta chains listed below, sequenced in a study of beta chain features in type 1 diabetes. These receptors have no identified antigens. Broader study findings: Moderate yet significant TCRB CDR3 shortening was seen in Type 1 diabetes patients in all four CD4+ subsets.

The whole isolated RNA underwent reverse transcription, so sequencing captured expressed TCRB transcripts. Measured with immunoSEQ multiplex PCR; TCRdb has only the in-frame clones, and not every one. This sample has about 180,000 clones; 7.8% occur once, and the top ten carry roughly 1%. The specimen sequenced was central memory CD4+ T cells from blood. The receptors shown here come from a woman between 40 and 55 years old with type 1 diabetes.

The chain uses TRBV5-6 and TRBJ2-1; TRBD2 matches at 13 bases. J was trimmed by 7 bases and V by 0 bases; bases with no gene match: 10. The CDR3 runs to 18 residues. In germline, CDR1 is SGHDT, CDR2 YYEEEE. Written as DNA, the CDR3 is TGTGCCAGCAGCTTGGGGCCCCCTACTAGCGGGGGGGCGAATGAGCAGTTCTTC. Its translation is CASSLGPPTSGGANEQFF.

The chain carries TRBV28 and TRBJ1-1, with D possibly being TRBD1 (5 bases). The CDR3 spans 15 residues. Trimming took off 4 bases at V and 1 base at J, with 13 bases between the two ends. The V gene's germline CDR1 is MDHEN and CDR2 SYDVKM. The CDR3 DNA follows: TGTGCCAGCAGTTCCCGAGGGAGGGGGAACACTGAAGCTTTCTTT. As protein: CASSSRGRGNTEAFF.

This clone was detected ten times or more. This chain connects TRBV5-6 to TRBJ2-5; D is unclear. The length of the CDR3 is 15 residues. Germline assignment: CDR1 SGHDT and CDR2 YYEEEE. V lost 3 bases and J 5 bases, leaving 17 bases between the germline ends. The CDR3 DNA is TGTGCCAGCAGCTCGAGGTGGAGCTCGCTGGAGACCCAGTACTTC. Translation gives CASSSRWSSLETQYF.

This chain uses TRBV18 with TRBJ1-6, with a weak D call TRBD1 (5 bases). From germline, CDR1 is KGHSH and CDR2 LQKENI. V lost 6 bases and J 5 bases, leaving 17 bases between the germline ends. CDR3 length: 16 residues. CDR3 in amino acids: CASSAGSRGNNSPLHF. CDR3 DNA sequence: TGTGCCAGCTCGGCGGGGAGTCGGGGGAATAATTCACCCCTCCACTTT.

This clone was counted only a few times. V is TRBV11-1 and J is TRBJ2-3; 14 nucleotides align to TRBD2. Per germline, CDR1 SGHAT and CDR2 FQDESV (reference sequence). The CDR3 has 18 residues. V was clipped by 6 bases and J by 1 base; unmatched bases: 9. CDR3 bases: TGTGCCAGCAGTTCCGGGACTAGCGGGAGTAGGCGCACAGATACGCAGTATTTT. This codes for CASSSGTSGSRRTDTQYF.

J is TRBJ1-1 and V is TRBV6-6; no clear D gene. This CDR3 spans 13 amino acids. V was shortened by 0 bases and J by 7 bases, with 9 bases between the two germline ends. The germline V gene encodes CDR1 MNHNY and CDR2 SVGAGI (reference sequence). CDR3 sequence (DNA): TGTGCCAGCAGTTACTCTGACGGGAATGAAGCTTTCTTT. The encoded protein is CASSYSDGNEAFF.

The chain uses TRBV9 and TRBJ1-2; TRBD1 is a possible D gene (5 bases). Deletions cut 3 bases from V and 4 bases from J, with 19 bases between. Germline-derived CDR1 and CDR2 are SGDLS and YYNGEE. CDR3 length: 16 residues. CDR3 region: CASSGGGLEGGYGYTF. Here the CDR3 DNA reads TGTGCCAGCAGCGGGGGGGGACTCGAGGGAGGCTATGGCTACACCTTC.

This clone turned up a few times. The V gene is TRBV7-9, the J gene TRBJ1-6; the match to TRBD1 covers 7 bases. V was pared by 4 bases and J by 9 bases, with 12 bases of the junction left unmatched. In germline, CDR1 is SEHNR, CDR2 FQNEAQ (reference sequence). CDR3 length: 16 residues. The DNA of the CDR3 is TGTGCCAGCAGCTCGCCCTCGACAGGGAAGACTTCACCCCTCCACTTT. Translation: CASSSPSTGKTSPLHF.

This clone was found many times. The chain couples TRBV9 to TRBJ2-3; D remains unclear. Per germline, CDR1 SGDLS and CDR2 YYNGEE. This CDR3 is built from 14 residues. V lost 3 bases, J lost 2 bases, and 10 bases lay in between. CDR3 loop: CASSDRRHTDTQYF. Here the CDR3 DNA reads TGTGCCAGCAGCGATCGCAGACACACAGATACGCAGTATTTT.

This clone was seen many times. The chain employs TRBV11-2 and TRBJ2-1, with D uncertain. CDR1 is SGHAT, CDR2 FQNNGV, per germline. The CDR3 extends over 11 amino acids. V lost 2 bases and J 8 bases, leaving 4 bases between the germline ends. The CDR3: CASSLRDEQFF. The CDR3 DNA is TGTGCCAGCAGCTTACGGGATGAGCAGTTCTTC.

The chain has TRBV5-1 and TRBJ2-1, with 10 bases matching TRBD2. The germline gives CDR1 SGHRS, CDR2 YFSETQ. V was pared by 6 bases and J by 2 bases, with 5 bases of the junction left unmatched. The CDR3 sequence is 15 residues long. The CDR3 loop is CASNPSGSAYNEQFF. The DNA of the CDR3 is TGCGCCAGCAATCCTAGCGGGAGCGCCTACAATGAGCAGTTCTTC.

The V gene is TRBV27, the J gene TRBJ2-7; possibly TRBD1 for D (6 bases). Germline V lookup: CDR1 MNHEY, CDR2 SMNVEV (reference sequence). This CDR3 has 14 residues. The V end was cut by 5 bases, the J end by 7 bases, with 18 bases between. In DNA form, the CDR3 reads TGTGCCAGCAGTCTACAGGGACCCCTTTATGAGCAGTACTTC. Translated: CASSLQGPLYEQYF.

V and J are TRBV12-5 and TRBJ2-5, with D perhaps TRBD2 (6 bases). The CDR3 is made up of 16 amino acids. Trimming removed 4 bases at V and 4 bases at J, with 19 bases between. Germline-derived CDR1 and CDR2 are LGHNT and FRNRAP. This CDR3 reads CASGCSGAWKSETQYF. As DNA, the CDR3 is TGTGCTAGTGGTTGCTCGGGAGCCTGGAAGTCAGAGACCCAGTACTTC.

This clone appeared many times. This CDR3 is CASSVGYSQNTQYF. In DNA form, the CDR3 reads TGTGCCAGCAGCGTAGGATACAGCCAGAATACGCAGTATTTT. V usage is TRBV9 and J usage is TRBJ2-3, with D unclear. Germline V gene sequence: CDR1 SGDLS, CDR2 YYNGEE. Trimming shortened V by 0 bases and J by 7 bases, and 12 bases separated the two germline ends. This CDR3 spans 14 amino acids.

The J gene is TRBJ1-2, the V gene TRBV4-2; D not resolved. V was clipped by 0 bases and J by 0 bases, with 8 bases between them. CDR1 is LGHNA, CDR2 YNFKEQ, per germline. The CDR3 has 15 residues. CDR3 loop: CASSQDGTANYGYTF. The CDR3 nucleotides are TGTGCCAGCAGCCAAGACGGCACAGCTAACTATGGCTACACCTTC.

This clone was recorded at least ten times. CDR3 bases: TGTGCCAGCAGCCAGGGACAGGCAAACTATGGCTACACCTTC. Translated: CASSQGQANYGYTF. This chain connects TRBV28 to TRBJ1-2; 8 positions match TRBD1. The V segment lost 6 bases and the J segment 2 bases; nucleotides outside the gene matches: 5. The germline gives CDR1 MDHEN, CDR2 SYDVKM. The CDR3 is 14 residues long.

In this sample, this clone turned up a few times. The chain employs TRBV5-6 and TRBJ2-5; 7 positions agree with TRBD2. Germline V gives CDR1 SGHDT, CDR2 YYEEEE. V lost 5 bases, J lost 1 base, and 2 bases stayed unmatched. This CDR3 comprises 13 residues. The CDR3 coding sequence is TGTGCCAGCAGTCGGGGGGTCCAAGAGACCCAGTACTTC. Protein product: CASSRGVQETQYF.

The V gene is TRBV15, the J gene TRBJ2-6; TRBD1 aligns across 11 bases. The CDR3 is made up of 19 amino acids. The V gene end was trimmed by 3 bases and the J gene end by 0 bases; junction bases not matched to a gene: 7. CDR1 and CDR2 from the germline V gene are LNHNV and YYDKDF (reference sequence). CDR3 in amino acids: CATSSGQGAQSSGANVLTF. The CDR3 DNA reads as TGTGCCACCAGCAGCGGACAGGGGGCCCAAAGCTCTGGGGCCAACGTCCTGACTTTC.

The CDR3: CASSLGTGFLGSNQPQHF. As DNA, the CDR3 is TGTGCCAGCAGCTTAGGGACAGGGTTCCTTGGGAGCAATCAGCCCCAGCATTTT. This chain connects TRBV7-9 to TRBJ1-5; 8 bases match TRBD1. From germline, CDR1 is SEHNR and CDR2 FQNEAQ (reference sequence). The CDR3 sequence is 18 residues long. V dropped 1 base and J dropped 1; count of bases not matched to a gene: 9.

The chain combines TRBV2 with TRBJ1-5; tentatively, D is TRBD1 (6 bases). The CDR3 is made up of 14 amino acids. V lost 5 bases and J 5 bases, leaving 13 bases between the germline ends. The germline gives CDR1 SNHLY, CDR2 FYNNEI. CDR3 amino acids: CASSQIGTYQPQHF. CDR3 DNA sequence: TGTGCCAGCAGTCAGATCGGGACATATCAGCCCCAGCATTTT.

This clone was found a few times. This sequence joins TRBV29-1 and TRBJ1-1; D gene unclear. V dropped 4 bases and J dropped 3 bases, with 15 bases sitting between them. Germline CDR1 SQVTM, CDR2 ANQGSEA. This CDR3 has 14 amino acids. The CDR3 bases are TGCAGCGTTGTCGTACGGGGAAGGGACACTGAAGCTTTCTTT. Its protein is CSVVVRGRDTEAFF.

The J gene is TRBJ2-2, the V gene TRBV2; tentatively, D is TRBD1 (7 bases). Deletions cut 7 bases from V and 9 bases from J, with 12 bases between. The CDR3 has 12 amino acids. CDR1 SNHLY and CDR2 FYNNEI come from the germline V gene. CDR3 DNA sequence: TGTGCCAGCATCAGGGGGGACCGGGAGCTGTTTTTT. This translates into CASIRGDRELFF. The complete variable domain, with remaining parts taken from reference TRBV2 and TRBJ2-2, reads EPEVTQTPSHQVTQMGQEVILRCVPISNHLYFYWYRQILGQKVEFLVSFYNNEISEKSEIFDDQFSVERPDGSNFTLKIRSTKLEDSAMYFCASIRGDRELFFGEGSRLTVL.

This clone showed up just a few times. This chain joins TRBV30 and TRBJ1-1; a weak D match, TRBD1 (5 bases). The germline V gene encodes CDR1 GTSNPN and CDR2 SVGIG (reference sequence). V was trimmed by 4 bases and J by 0 bases, leaving 9 bases between them. CDR3 length: 13 amino acids. The CDR3 DNA sequence: TGTGCCTGGATCCGGGGGATGAACACTGAAGCTTTCTTT. It translates to CAWIRGMNTEAFF. Variable domain in full (rest from reference TRBV30 and TRBJ1-1): SQTIHQWPATLVQPVGSPLSLECTVEGTSNPNLYWYRQAAGRGLQLLFYSVGIGQISSEVPQNLSASRPQDRQFILSSKKLLLSDSGFYLCAWIRGMNTEAFFGQGTRLTVV.

J is TRBJ2-1 and V is TRBV7-2; weak D call: TRBD2 (6 bases). The V gene's germline CDR1 is SGHTA and CDR2 FQGNSA. V was cut by 2 bases and J by 10 bases, with 18 bases left in between. The CDR3 length is 15 residues. CDR3 DNA: TGTGCCAGCAGCTTAATTCGGACGGGAGCTAAAGAGCAGTTCTTC. Its protein is CASSLIRTGAKEQFF.

This clone was observed a few times. The V call is TRBV7-3, the J call TRBJ1-2, with 9 positions matching TRBD1. Trimming at V came to 5 bases and at J to 7 bases, leaving 8 bases not matched to a gene. The germline V gene has CDR1 SGHTA and CDR2 FQGTGA. The CDR3 spans 14 residues. The CDR3 sequence is CASSPGTGLGGYTF. In DNA, the CDR3 is TGTGCCAGCAGCCCAGGGACAGGGTTAGGTGGCTACACCTTC.

The sample holds a few counts of this clone. The V gene is TRBV27, the J gene TRBJ1-1; D is unresolved. CDR1 and CDR2 from the germline V gene are MNHEY and SMNVEV (reference sequence). CDR3 length: 14 residues. Trimming took off 8 bases at V and 3 bases at J, with 16 bases between the two ends. The CDR3 spells CASHPGWGDTEAFF. CDR3 nucleotides: TGTGCCAGCCATCCCGGGTGGGGAGACACTGAAGCTTTCTTT.

This clone was detected only a few times. J is TRBJ2-2 and V is TRBV7-3; D perhaps matches TRBD2 (7 bases). Looked up from germline, CDR1 is SGHTA and CDR2 is FQGTGA. This CDR3 has 16 residues. Trimming took 2 bases from V and 7 from J, leaving 17 bases between them. The CDR3 DNA is TGTGCCAGCAGCTTAGAAAGGGGGGGCCACGGCGGGGAGCTGTTTTTT. Amino acid sequence: CASSLERGGHGGELFF.